A selection of T cell receptor beta chains follows, all from one sample in a study of Ad26.COV2.S vaccination and SARS-CoV-2 variants. This table comes from immunoSEQ multiplex PCR, and its TCRdb copy is limited to in-frame clones, with some not included. This table has 300,000 to 450,000 clones, about 90% appearing once. Sequencing used peripheral blood, obtained after recovery from COVID-19. These receptors were obtained from a human donor who had recovered from COVID-19. CDR3s include the opening cysteine and the closing phenylalanine or tryptophan. A D gene is named only where the DNA matches it firmly. Clone size appears in some rows only: once, few, many, or a class for an expanded clone.

j_call clone_size v_call d_call cdr3_nt cdr3_aa
TRBJ2-1 NA TRBV2 TRBD2 TGTGCCAGCAGCAAACTCCCTAGCGGCACTGAGCAGTTCTTC CASSKLPSGTEQFF
TRBJ1-1 NA TRBV9 TRBD1 TGTGCCAGCAGCCCCGTAAGGACAGGTCTGAGAACTGAAGCTTTCTTT CASSPVRTGLRTEAFF
TRBJ2-5 NA TRBV5-1 NA TGCGCCAGCACCGACCAGGGGAGAAACCAAGAGACCCAGTACTTC CASTDQGRNQETQYF
TRBJ2-1 NA TRBV4-1 TRBD2 TGCGCCAGCAGCCAAGGGAGTTGGCTAGCGGCCTACAATGAGCAGTTCTTC CASSQGSWLAAYNEQFF
TRBJ1-1 NA TRBV25-1 NA TGTGCCAGCAGTGTGAAGAGGAACACTGAAGCTTTCTTT CASSVKRNTEAFF
TRBJ2-1 NA TRBV7-2 NA TGTGCCAGCAGCTTCCAGACCGGGGCCTCAGGGAATGAGCAGTTCTTC CASSFQTGASGNEQFF
TRBJ2-1 NA TRBV6-5 TRBD2 TGTGCCAGCAGTTACTCGCGGGGGGGCCCTAACAATGAGCAGTTCTTC CASSYSRGGPNNEQFF
TRBJ1-4 once TRBV5-5 NA TGTGCCAGCAGCTGGAGTATGGGGTTGGATGAAAAACTGTTTTTT CASSWSMGLDEKLFF
TRBJ2-7 once TRBV19 NA TGTGCCAGTAGTGACACAGGAGTGCAGTACTTC CASSDTGVQYF
TRBJ1-2 NA TRBV29-1 NA TGCAGCGTGGGGGTGGATAGGGGACCTAACTATGGCTACACCTTC CSVGVDRGPNYGYTF
TRBJ2-7 once TRBV4-1 TRBD1 TGCGCCAGCAGCCAACCTAGAGACAGGGGTGACGTCGAGCAGTACTTC CASSQPRDRGDVEQYF
TRBJ2-7 NA TRBV27 NA TGTGCCAGCCGAACCAGGGAAAACTACGAGCAGTACTTC CASRTRENYEQYF
TRBJ2-1 few TRBV6-2/TRBV6-3 TRBD1 TGTGCCAGCAGTACGGGACAGTGGATAAATGAGCAGTTCTTC CASSTGQWINEQFF
TRBJ1-5 NA TRBV6-1 TRBD1 TGTGCCAGCAGTGAAGCCGGGACAGAAAATCAGCCCCAGCATTTT CASSEAGTENQPQHF
TRBJ2-7 NA TRBV5-6 NA TGTGCCAGCAGCTTGGGGACAGACTACGAGCAGTACTTC CASSLGTDYEQYF
TRBJ1-4 NA TRBV7-9 NA TGTGCCAGCAGCTTAATGATGACCTCAAAGGGTGAAAAACTGTTTTTT CASSLMMTSKGEKLFF
TRBJ2-1 NA TRBV7-6 TRBD2 TGTGCCAGCACCTTCAGAGGTCGTCTAGCGGGGGGGGATGAGCAGTTCTTC CASTFRGRLAGGDEQFF
TRBJ1-1 NA TRBV10-3 TRBD1 TGTGCCATAAAGGGGGACAGAAACACTGAAGCTTTCTTT CAIKGDRNTEAFF
TRBJ1-4 NA TRBV9 NA TGTGCCAGCAGCGGCCTCTCAGAGGGAGCAACTAATGAAAAACTGTTTTTT CASSGLSEGATNEKLFF
TRBJ1-2 NA TRBV6-1 NA TGTGCCAGCAGTGAAAATGGGGCCAACTATGGCTACACCTTC CASSENGANYGYTF
TRBJ2-4 NA TRBV9 TRBD1 TGTGCCAGCAGCGCCCCGGGACAGTCTCAGTACTTC CASSAPGQSQYF
TRBJ1-2 NA TRBV6-1 NA TGTGCCAGCAGTGAAAGGGTGGCGGCGTATGGCTACACCTTC CASSERVAAYGYTF
TRBJ1-4 NA TRBV5-1 TRBD1 TGCGCCAGCGGGGAACAGGGGACGGAGGAAAAACTGTTTTTT CASGEQGTEEKLFF
TRBJ1-5 few TRBV6-2/TRBV6-3 NA TGTGCCAGCAGTTACTATACTCGTTGGGATAGCAATCAGCCCCAGCATTTT CASSYYTRWDSNQPQHF
TRBJ2-7 NA TRBV5-1 NA TGCGCCAGCAGCCCGACAGAGTTAATCTACGAGCAGTACTTC CASSPTELIYEQYF
TRBJ1-5 once TRBV5-1 TRBD1 TGCGCCAGCAGCTTGGCCCCCACCTCGACAGGGTCCCATCAGCCCCAGCATTTT CASSLAPTSTGSHQPQHF
TRBJ1-2 NA TRBV5-4 NA TGTGCCAGCAGCCAAACACAAGACAGTTATCATGGCTACACCTTC CASSQTQDSYHGYTF
TRBJ2-3 NA TRBV2 TRBD2 TGTGCCAGCAGGTCGACTAGCGCACCCACAGATACGCAGTATTTT CASRSTSAPTDTQYF
TRBJ2-5 NA TRBV3-1/TRBV3-2 TRBD2 TGTGCCAGCAGCCAAACTAGCGGGGTCCGGGAGACCCAGTACTTC CASSQTSGVRETQYF
TRBJ1-2 NA TRBV19 TRBD1 TGTGCCAGCCTTCGGGGACAGAACTATGGCTACACCTTC CASLRGQNYGYTF
TRBJ2-3 once TRBV2 NA TGTGCTATCCCTGGGCGGGGGCTGAGCACAGATACGCAGTATTTT CAIPGRGLSTDTQYF
TRBJ1-4 NA TRBV7-2 NA TGTGCCAGCAGAATAGCGGACTCAACTAATGAAAAACTGTTTTTT CASRIADSTNEKLFF
TRBJ1-1 NA TRBV13 TRBD1 TGTGCCAGCAGCCAAGGGACAGGGGGTGAAGCTTTCTTT CASSQGTGGEAFF
TRBJ2-7 once TRBV7-8 NA TGTGCCAGCAGCTTATACAGAGCCTACGAGCAGTACTTC CASSLYRAYEQYF
TRBJ1-1 NA TRBV3-1/TRBV3-2 NA TGTGCCAGCTACCCTCCGGGGTCCACTGAAGCTTTCTTT CASYPPGSTEAFF
TRBJ2-5 NA TRBV6-2/TRBV6-3 NA TGTGCCAGCAGTAGCCGGGCGACCCTGAATCGTCAGTACTTC CASSSRATLNRQYF
TRBJ2-5 NA TRBV7-9 TRBD1 TGTGCCAGCAGCCTAGAATGGGACAGGGGAACCATAGAGACCCAGTACTTC CASSLEWDRGTIETQYF
TRBJ1-1 few TRBV9 NA TGTGCCAGTATTACTGGGACTGAAGCTTTCTTT CASITGTEAFF
TRBJ2-3 NA TRBV7-9 NA TGTGCCAGCAGCTTCGGAGGGGGCGCAGATACGCAGTATTTT CASSFGGGADTQYF
TRBJ2-1 NA TRBV27 NA TGTGCCAGCAGTTTAAGATCTGGGCGTGGGGGCGGCAATGAGCAGTTCTTC CASSLRSGRGGGNEQFF
TRBJ1-5 NA TRBV2 NA TGTGCCAGCGCACCTCGGACAAGCAATCATCCCCAGCATTTT CASAPRTSNHPQHF
TRBJ1-1 NA TRBV19 TRBD1 TGTGCCAGTAGCAGGGACAGGGTTATAATGCCCCTACGCCAGAACACTGAAGCTTTCTTT CASSRDRVIMPLRQNTEAFF
TRBJ2-7 NA TRBV7-2 NA TGTGCCAGCAGCGTAACCAAGCGTCGGATTGAGCAGTACTTC CASSVTKRRIEQYF
TRBJ1-3 NA TRBV25-1 NA TGTGCCAGCAGTGGACCAGGCTCTGGAAACACCATATATTTT CASSGPGSGNTIYF
TRBJ1-3 NA TRBV5-1 TRBD1 TGCGCCAGCAGCTTAAAGACAGGGCTCTCTGGAAACACCATATATTTT CASSLKTGLSGNTIYF
TRBJ1-1 NA TRBV6-4 TRBD1 TGTGCCAGCAGTCCCCGGACAGGGGAAGCTTTCTTT CASSPRTGEAFF
TRBJ2-5 NA TRBV18 TRBD2 TGTGCCAGCTCACCAACGCCTAGCGGGAGTACTAAAGAGACCCAGTACTTC CASSPTPSGSTKETQYF
TRBJ2-7 NA TRBV6-5 NA TGTGCCAGCAGCTCAGAGACTTCAAACTACGAGCAGTACTTC CASSSETSNYEQYF
TRBJ1-4 NA TRBV5-6 NA TGTGCCAGCAGCTACAGGGCCCCTAATGAAAAACTGTTTTTT CASSYRAPNEKLFF
TRBJ1-6 NA TRBV4-1 TRBD1 TGCGCCAGCAGCCAAGAATTGGGGACAGTAGGCCACTTT CASSQELGTVGHF
TRBJ2-7 NA TRBV12-3/TRBV12-4 NA TGTGCCAGCAGTTTCAAGATCTACGAGCAGTACTTC CASSFKIYEQYF
TRBJ1-2 NA TRBV12-3/TRBV12-4 NA TGTGCCAGCAGTTTGTCCTGGAGCTATGGCTACACCTTC CASSLSWSYGYTF
TRBJ2-1 NA TRBV7-8 NA TGTGCCAGCAGCCCCCGGGACGGCGCTTTGCAGTTCTTC CASSPRDGALQFF
TRBJ1-5 NA TRBV19 TRBD1 TGTGCCAGTAGTCTCCTCCGACAGGACAGGGCCCAGCATTTT CASSLLRQDRAQHF
TRBJ2-6 NA TRBV4-1 NA TGCGCCAGCAGCCAAGAAACAGGGACCTCTGGGGCCAACGTCCTGACTTTC CASSQETGTSGANVLTF
TRBJ1-1 NA TRBV2 TRBD1 TGTGCCAGCAGGGGAGGACAGGGGGCGAATACTGAAGCTTTCTTT CASRGGQGANTEAFF
TRBJ1-1 NA TRBV7-9 NA TGTGCCAGCAGCCTGGGTGATGGGGGCGACACTGAAGCTTTCTTT CASSLGDGGDTEAFF
TRBJ2-1 NA TRBV9 TRBD1 TGTGCCAGCAGCGAGGACAGGAATTATATCAATGAGCAGTTCTTC CASSEDRNYINEQFF